This T cell receptor beta chain was obtained from a study of Ad26.COV2.S vaccination and SARS-CoV-2 variants. The germline V and J ends were trimmed by 3 bases and 3 bases, with 6 bases remaining between them. CDR1 MDHEN and CDR2 SYDVKM come from the germline V gene. This CDR3 has 14 amino acids. Documented treatment: some 20 received Ad26.COV2.S at low or high dose, single or two shots; several received placebo; per-sample allocation not given. The study sampled participants on day 63 after the first vaccine or placebo injection. Produced via immunoSEQ multiplex PCR; TCRdb's table is partial and in-frame only. The data hold a few hundred thousand clones, with roughly 90% observed a single time.

The chain employs TRBV28 and TRBJ1-6; no reliable D call. This clonotype was obtained from a person aged 18-60 years who received the Ad26.COV2.S COVID-19 vaccine or a placebo. This specimen was peripheral blood, taken in a trial of Ad26.COV2.S vaccine versus placebo. This CDR3 reads CASSFAVYNSPLHF. The CDR3 DNA sequence: TGTGCCAGCAGTTTCGCCGTCTATAATTCACCCCTCCACTTT.